The clone carrying this TCR beta chain came up once. Its antigen is not known. Every patient had relapsed following autologous stem cell transplantation, and cohorts differed in brentuximab vedotin exposure. The method was immunoSEQ multiplex PCR; TCRdb's version includes in-frame clones alone and lacks a portion of them. The table shows tens of thousands of clones, with 89% occurring only once. The data stem from a study of PD-1 blockade in classical Hodgkin lymphoma. The study, taken as a whole, reports: Whereas CD4+ TCR diversity had risen significantly by C4D1, CD8+ TCR diversity had not. Among the patients, those starting nivolumab under 1 year after ASCT were excluded.

Germline CDR1 and CDR2: SGHDT and YYEEEE. This CDR3 is 16 amino acids long. Between the trimmed V and J ends, which lost 0 bases and 4 bases, there was a span of 16 bases. This chain joins TRBV5-6 and TRBJ1-1; D not certain. Source: peripheral blood mononuclear cells (PBMCs), taken at baseline. The clonotype was recovered from a human donor with classical Hodgkin lymphoma. Written as DNA, the CDR3 is TGTGCCAGCAGCTTGGTCCGGGTCCAAAGATTCACTGAAGCTTTCTTT. Its protein product is CASSLVRVQRFTEAFF.